This T cell receptor (beta chain) was sequenced for a study of OX40 agonist ivuxolimab in advanced cancers. Study information: Patients were approximately 80% male with ages about 23 to 79, mean 60.

The investigators sampled blood at baseline, at cycle 4 day 1, and at cycle 7 day 1. Sequenced by immunoSEQ multiplex PCR; TCRdb stores in-frame clones only, minus some. The sample shows over 70,000 clones, over 75% of them seen only once. The V end lost 2 bases, the J end lost 9 bases, and 14 bases lay between the germline ends. CDR3 length equals 14 residues. CDR1 is MNHNS and CDR2 is SASEGT in the germline V gene. The sample here was CD4+ or CD8+ T cells sorted from blood, taken in a trial of the OX40 agonist ivuxolimab. The receptor's source is an adult with an advanced solid tumor such as melanoma, head and neck, liver or kidney cancer. The V gene is TRBV6-1, the J gene TRBJ1-5, with D possibly TRBD1 on 5 matching bases. The CDR3 DNA reads TGTGCCAGCAGTGAAAATCGGGGGACCCGGCCCCAGCATTTT. This sequence encodes CASSENRGTRPQHF.